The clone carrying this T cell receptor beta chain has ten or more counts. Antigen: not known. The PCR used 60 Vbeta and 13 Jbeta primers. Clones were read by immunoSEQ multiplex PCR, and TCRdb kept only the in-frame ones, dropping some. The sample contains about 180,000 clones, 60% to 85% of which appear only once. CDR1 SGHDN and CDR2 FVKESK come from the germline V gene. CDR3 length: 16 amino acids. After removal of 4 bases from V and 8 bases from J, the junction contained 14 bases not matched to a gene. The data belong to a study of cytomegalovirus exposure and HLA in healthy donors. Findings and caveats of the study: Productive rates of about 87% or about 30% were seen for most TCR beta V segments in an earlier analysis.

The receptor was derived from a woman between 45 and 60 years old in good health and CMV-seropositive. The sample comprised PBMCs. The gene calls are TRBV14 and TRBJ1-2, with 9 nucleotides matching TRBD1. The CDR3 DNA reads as TGTGCCAGCAGCCCGACAGGGGGTTTTTTATTGAGCGGCTACACCTTC. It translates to CASSPTGGFLLSGYTF.